This entry features one TCR beta chain sequence. Its specificity is unknown. The entry originates in a study of T cell responses to AZD1222 COVID-19 vaccine. Study-level results: The study reported that nearly half of spike-specific TCRs target unmutated variant regions. AZD1222 recipients seropositive at baseline numbered only 5 to 7.

Germline CDR1 LNHDA, CDR2 SQIVND (reference sequence). The CDR3 runs 14 residues. V shed 6 bases and J shed 4 bases, with 12 bases lying between them. The table came from immunoSEQ multiplex PCR; TCRdb's copy has only in-frame clones and leaves some out. This table has 50,000 or so clones, approximately 89% appearing once. The material sequenced was peripheral blood, taken 28 days after the second AZD1222 dose. The V gene is TRBV19, the J gene TRBJ1-4; D is unclear. This TCR was sampled from an adult who received the AZD1222 COVID-19 vaccine. The CDR3 loop is CASSARLSNEKLFF. CDR3 coding DNA: TGTGCCAGTAGCGCTCGCCTGAGTAATGAAAAACTGTTTTTT. Combining the CDR3 with reference TRBV19 and TRBJ1-4 gives the whole variable domain DGGITQSPKYLFRKEGQNVTLSCEQNLNHDAMYWYRQDPGQGLRLIYYSQIVNDFQKGDIAEGYSVSREKKESFPLTVTSAQKNPTAFYLCASSARLSNEKLFFGSGTQLSVL.